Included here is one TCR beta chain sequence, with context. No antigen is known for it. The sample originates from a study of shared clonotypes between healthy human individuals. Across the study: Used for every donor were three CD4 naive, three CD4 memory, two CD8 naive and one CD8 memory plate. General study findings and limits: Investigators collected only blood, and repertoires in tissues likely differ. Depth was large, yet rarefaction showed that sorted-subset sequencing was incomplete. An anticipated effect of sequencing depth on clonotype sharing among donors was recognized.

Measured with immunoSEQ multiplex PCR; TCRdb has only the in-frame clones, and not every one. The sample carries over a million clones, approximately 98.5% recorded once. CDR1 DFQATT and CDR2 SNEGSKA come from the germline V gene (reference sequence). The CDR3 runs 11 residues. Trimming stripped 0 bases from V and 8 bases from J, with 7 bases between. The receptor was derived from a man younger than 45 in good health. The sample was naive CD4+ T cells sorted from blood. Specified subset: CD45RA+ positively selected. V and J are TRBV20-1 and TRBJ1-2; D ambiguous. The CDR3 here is CSARDPKGYTF. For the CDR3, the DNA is TGCAGTGCTAGAGACCCCAAAGGCTACACCTTC.